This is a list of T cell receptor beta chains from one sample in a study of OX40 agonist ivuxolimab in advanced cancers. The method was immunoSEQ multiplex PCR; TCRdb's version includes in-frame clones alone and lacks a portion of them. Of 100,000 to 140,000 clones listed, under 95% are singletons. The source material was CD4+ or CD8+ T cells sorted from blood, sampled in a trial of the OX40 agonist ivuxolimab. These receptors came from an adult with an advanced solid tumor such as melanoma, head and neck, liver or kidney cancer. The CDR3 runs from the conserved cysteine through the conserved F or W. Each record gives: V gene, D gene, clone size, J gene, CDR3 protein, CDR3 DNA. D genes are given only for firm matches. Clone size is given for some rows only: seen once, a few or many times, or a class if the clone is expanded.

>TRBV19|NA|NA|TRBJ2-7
CASTEGASRAGASYEQYF
TGTGCCAGTACCGAGGGGGCAAGTCGAGCGGGAGCCTCCTACGAGCAGTACTTC
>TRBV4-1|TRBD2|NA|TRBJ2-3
CASSQGGSRTDTQYF
TGCGCCAGCAGCCAGGGCGGGAGTAGGACAGATACGCAGTATTTT
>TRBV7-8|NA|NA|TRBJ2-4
CASSFRTTDKNIQYF
TGTGCCAGCAGCTTTAGGACCACAGACAAAAACATTCAGTACTTC
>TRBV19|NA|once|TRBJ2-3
CATGDLGRDLVDTQYF
TGTGCCACCGGGGACCTTGGCCGAGACTTAGTTGACACGCAGTATTTT
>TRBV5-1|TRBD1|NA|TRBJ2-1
CASTQQGAYNEQFF
TGCGCCAGCACCCAACAGGGGGCCTACAATGAGCAGTTCTTC
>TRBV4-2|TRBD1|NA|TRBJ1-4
CASSQVGQGATNEKLFF
TGTGCCAGCAGCCAAGTAGGACAGGGGGCAACTAATGAAAAACTGTTTTTT
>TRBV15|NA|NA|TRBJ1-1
CATSADSLTEAFF
TGTGCCACCAGCGCAGACAGCCTTACTGAAGCTTTCTTT
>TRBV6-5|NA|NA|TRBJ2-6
CASRSGANVLTF
TGTGCCAGCAGAAGTGGGGCCAACGTCCTGACTTTC
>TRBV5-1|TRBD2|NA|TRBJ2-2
CASRLAENTGELFF
TGCGCCAGCAGGCTAGCGGAGAACACCGGGGAGCTGTTTTTT
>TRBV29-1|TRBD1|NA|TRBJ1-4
CSVETLGGRSNEKLFF
TGCAGCGTTGAAACGTTAGGGGGCAGGTCTAATGAAAAACTGTTTTTT
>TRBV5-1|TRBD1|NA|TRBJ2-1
CASSLARTGAEEQFF
TGCGCCAGCAGCTTGGCGCGGACAGGGGCTGAAGAGCAGTTCTTC
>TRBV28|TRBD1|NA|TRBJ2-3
CASRRGQGDTQYF
TGTGCCAGCCGCAGGGGGCAGGGAGATACGCAGTATTTT
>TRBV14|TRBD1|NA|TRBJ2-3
CASSPNPGQSTDTQYF
TGTGCCAGCAGCCCTAATCCGGGACAGAGCACAGATACGCAGTATTTT
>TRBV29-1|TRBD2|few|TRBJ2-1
CSVPWGGPWDEQFF
TGCAGCGTTCCCTGGGGGGGACCCTGGGATGAGCAGTTCTTC
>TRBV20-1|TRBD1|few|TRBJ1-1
CSATDRGEAFF
TGCAGTGCTACCGACAGGGGTGAAGCTTTCTTT
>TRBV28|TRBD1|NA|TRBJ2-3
CASSFGGTGGTDTQYF
TGTGCCAGCAGTTTCGGTGGGACAGGGGGCACAGATACGCAGTATTTT
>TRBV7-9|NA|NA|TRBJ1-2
CASSLARGPYGYTF
TGTGCCAGCAGCTTAGCGCGGGGCCCCTATGGCTACACCTTC
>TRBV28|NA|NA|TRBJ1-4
CATKSGQGANEKLFF
TGTGCCACAAAATCGGGGCAGGGAGCTAATGAAAAACTGTTTTTT
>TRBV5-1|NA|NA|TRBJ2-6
CASSLASGPPANVLTF
TGCGCCAGCAGCTTGGCCTCAGGGCCCCCGGCCAACGTCCTGACTTTC
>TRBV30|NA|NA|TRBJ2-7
CAWSVGGAREQYF
TGTGCCTGGAGTGTTGGGGGGGCCAGGGAGCAGTACTTC
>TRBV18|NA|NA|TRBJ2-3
CASSPKTNTQYF
TGTGCCAGCTCACCAAAAACGAATACGCAGTATTTT
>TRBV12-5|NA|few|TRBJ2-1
CASGPRTEYNEQFF
TGTGCTAGTGGTCCTCGGACAGAATACAATGAGCAGTTCTTC
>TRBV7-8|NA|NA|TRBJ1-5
CASSLTPGRPTSNQPQHF
TGTGCCAGCAGCTTAACACCGGGACGGCCGACCAGCAATCAGCCCCAGCATTTT
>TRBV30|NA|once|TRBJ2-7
CAWSQELSYEQYF
TGTGCCTGGAGTCAGGAACTCTCCTACGAGCAGTACTTC
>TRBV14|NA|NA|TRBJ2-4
CASSPSAAENIQYF
TGTGCCAGCAGCCCTTCAGCTGCTGAAAACATTCAGTACTTC
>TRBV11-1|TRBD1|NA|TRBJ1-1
CASRGGQGPDTEAFF
TGTGCCAGCAGGGGGGGACAGGGGCCGGACACTGAAGCTTTCTTT
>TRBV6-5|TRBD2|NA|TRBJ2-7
CASSYSVNGRGYEQYF
TGTGCCAGCAGTTACTCGGTGAATGGGCGGGGGTACGAGCAGTACTTC
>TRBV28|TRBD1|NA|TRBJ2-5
CASSSTTGTGAKETQYF
TGTGCCAGCAGTTCCACAACCGGGACAGGAGCAAAAGAGACCCAGTACTTC
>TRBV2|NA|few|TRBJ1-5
CASSQDGFNQPQHF
TGTGCCAGCAGCCAGGACGGCTTCAATCAGCCCCAGCATTTT
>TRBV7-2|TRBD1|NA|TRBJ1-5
CASSLAQTGALRQPQHF
TGTGCCAGCAGCTTAGCGCAAACAGGGGCTCTCCGACAGCCCCAGCATTTT
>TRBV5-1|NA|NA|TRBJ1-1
CASSQTENTEAFF
TGCGCCAGCAGCCAAACAGAGAACACTGAAGCTTTCTTT
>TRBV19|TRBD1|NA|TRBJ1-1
CATETGRWGTEAFF
TGTGCCACCGAGACAGGGCGGTGGGGCACTGAAGCTTTCTTT
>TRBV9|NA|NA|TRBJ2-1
CASSVSAGEQFF
TGTGCCAGCAGCGTAAGCGCGGGTGAGCAGTTCTTC
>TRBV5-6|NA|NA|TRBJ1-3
CASSLAGWAASGNTIYF
TGTGCCAGCAGCTTGGCCGGGTGGGCCGCCTCTGGAAACACCATATATTTT
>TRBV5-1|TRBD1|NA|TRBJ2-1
CASSPGQGTYNEQFF
TGCGCCAGCAGCCCGGGACAGGGCACCTACAATGAGCAGTTCTTC
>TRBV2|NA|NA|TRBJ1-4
CASRRGAEGEKLFF
TGTGCCAGCCGGAGGGGGGCAGAGGGGGAAAAACTGTTTTTT
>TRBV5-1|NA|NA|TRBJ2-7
CASSFIERTPGEQYF
TGCGCCAGCAGCTTCATTGAGCGGACCCCAGGAGAGCAGTACTTC
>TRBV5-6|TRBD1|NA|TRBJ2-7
CASSLYGTGNYEQYF
TGTGCCAGCAGCTTGTACGGGACAGGGAACTACGAGCAGTACTTC
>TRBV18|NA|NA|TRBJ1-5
CASSFDRPSGQPQHF
TGTGCCAGCTCATTCGACAGGCCCTCGGGTCAGCCCCAGCATTTT
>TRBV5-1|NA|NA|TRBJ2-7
CASSLGGTAPYEQYF
TGCGCCAGCAGCTTGGGCGGGACCGCCCCTTACGAGCAGTACTTC
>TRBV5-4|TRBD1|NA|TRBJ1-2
CASRVGGGYGYTF
TGTGCCAGCAGGGTAGGGGGCGGCTATGGCTACACCTTC
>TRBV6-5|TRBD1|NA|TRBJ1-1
CASSYIWDRMNTEAFF
TGTGCCAGCAGTTACATATGGGACAGAATGAACACTGAAGCTTTCTTT
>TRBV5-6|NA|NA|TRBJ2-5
CASSLEETQYF
TGTGCCAGCAGCTTGGAGGAGACCCAGTACTTC
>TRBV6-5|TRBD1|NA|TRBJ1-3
CASSYDRGSSGNTIYF
TGTGCCAGCAGTTACGACAGGGGTTCCTCTGGAAACACCATATATTTT
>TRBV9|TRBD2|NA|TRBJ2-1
CASSVGVSGRADEQFF
TGTGCCAGCAGCGTAGGAGTTAGCGGGAGGGCCGATGAGCAGTTCTTC
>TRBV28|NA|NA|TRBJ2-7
CASSPPYGTYEQYF
TGTGCCAGCAGTCCACCCTACGGGACCTACGAGCAGTACTTC
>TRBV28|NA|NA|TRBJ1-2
CASSLYPAGTSSGYGYTF
TGTGCCAGCAGTTTATATCCCGCCGGGACATCCTCGGGTTATGGCTACACCTTC
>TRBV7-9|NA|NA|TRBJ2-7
CASSPSRDGEQYF
TGTGCCAGCAGCCCGTCGAGGGACGGCGAGCAGTACTTC
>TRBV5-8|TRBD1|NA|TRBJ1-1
CASSLTQGANTEAFF
TGTGCCAGCAGCTTGACACAGGGGGCGAACACTGAAGCTTTCTTT
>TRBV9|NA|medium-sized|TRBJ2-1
CASSVARGGNANEQFF
TGTGCCAGCAGCGTAGCAAGAGGAGGGAACGCTAATGAGCAGTTCTTC
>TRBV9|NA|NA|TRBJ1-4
CASSPQGFSNEKLFF
TGTGCCAGCAGCCCGCAGGGGTTCTCAAATGAAAAACTGTTTTTT
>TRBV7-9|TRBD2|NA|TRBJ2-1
CASSLGTSGNEQFF
TGTGCCAGCAGCCTCGGGACTAGCGGAAATGAGCAGTTCTTC
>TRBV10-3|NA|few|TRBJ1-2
CAILDPQGQGGYTF
TGTGCCATACTGGACCCTCAGGGCCAGGGGGGCTACACCTTC
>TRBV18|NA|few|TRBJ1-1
CASSPTVKDGGTEAFF
TGTGCCAGCTCACCCACGGTCAAGGATGGTGGCACTGAAGCTTTCTTT
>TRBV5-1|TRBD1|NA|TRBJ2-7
CASSIPGQGDEQYF
TGCGCCAGCAGCATACCGGGACAGGGAGACGAGCAGTACTTC
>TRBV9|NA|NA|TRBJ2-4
CASSVDRAQNIQYF
TGTGCCAGCAGCGTAGACAGGGCGCAAAACATTCAGTACTTC
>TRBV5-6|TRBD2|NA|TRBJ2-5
CASSSEGLPAAETQYF
TGTGCCAGCAGCTCCGAGGGACTACCTGCGGCGGAGACCCAGTACTTC